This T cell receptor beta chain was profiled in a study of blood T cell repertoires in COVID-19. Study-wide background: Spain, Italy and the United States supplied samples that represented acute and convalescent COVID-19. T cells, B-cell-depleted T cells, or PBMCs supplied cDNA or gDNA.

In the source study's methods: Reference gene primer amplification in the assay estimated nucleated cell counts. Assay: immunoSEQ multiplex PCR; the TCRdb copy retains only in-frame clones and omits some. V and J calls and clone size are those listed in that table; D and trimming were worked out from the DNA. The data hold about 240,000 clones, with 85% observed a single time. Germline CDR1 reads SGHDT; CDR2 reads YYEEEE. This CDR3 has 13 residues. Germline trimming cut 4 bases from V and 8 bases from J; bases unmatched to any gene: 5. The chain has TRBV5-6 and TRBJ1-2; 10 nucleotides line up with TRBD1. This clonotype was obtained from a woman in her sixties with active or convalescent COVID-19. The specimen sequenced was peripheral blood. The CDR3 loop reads CASSPGTGVGYTF. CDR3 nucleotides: TGTGCCAGCAGCCCCGGGACAGGGGTCGGCTACACCTTC.